These 27 T cell receptor beta chains originate from one sample sequenced in a study of cytomegalovirus exposure and HLA in healthy donors. The study ran its PCR with 60 Vbeta and 13 Jbeta primers. The data were produced by immunoSEQ multiplex PCR, yet TCRdb's version contains in-frame clones alone and is incomplete. The sample carries 150,000 to 200,000 clones, roughly 87% recorded once. The sample was PBMCs. The origin of the receptors is a woman aged 45-60 years in good health and CMV-seronegative.

The chain joins TRBV19 to TRBJ2-4; D gene uncertain. Germline CDR1 and CDR2: LNHDA and SQIVND (reference sequence). This CDR3 is 16 amino acids long. Deletions cut 4 bases from V and 0 bases from J, with 13 bases between. CDR3 bases: TGTGCCAGTAGTAATCCCCCCGCGCTAGCCAAAAACATTCAGTACTTC. This encodes CASSNPPALAKNIQYF.

The chain links TRBV25-1 to TRBJ1-4, with D tentatively TRBD1 (5 bases). Trimming left V 7 bases short and J 4 bases short, with 13 bases between. The CDR3 is 14 amino acids. Germline V gene sequence: CDR1 MGHDK, CDR2 SYGVNS. CDR3 sequence: CASNAGFDNEKLFF. The CDR3 DNA reads as TGTGCCAGCAATGCAGGGTTCGATAATGAAAAACTGTTTTTT. The complete variable domain, with remaining parts taken from reference TRBV25-1 and TRBJ1-4, reads EADIYQTPRYLVIGTGKKITLECSQTMGHDKMYWYQQDPGMELHLIHYSYGVNSTEKGDLSSESTVSRIRTEHFPLTLESARPSHTSQYLCASNAGFDNEKLFFGSGTQLSVL.

This clone was seen only a few times. This chain uses TRBV10-3 with TRBJ2-1, with 9 bases aligning to TRBD1. The germline V gene has CDR1 ENHRY and CDR2 SYGVKD. CDR3 length equals 14 residues. V lost 4 bases and J lost 7; bases outside the gene matches: 5. The CDR3, as DNA: TGTGCCATCAGTGGGGGGACAGGGTTTAATGAGCAGTTCTTC. Translation: CAISGGTGFNEQFF.

This chain links TRBV5-1 with TRBJ1-1; tentative D call: TRBD1 (5 bases). The V gene lost 0 bases and the J gene lost 0 bases, with 12 bases spanning the gap. Germline loops: CDR1 SGHRS, CDR2 YFSETQ. The length of the CDR3 is 16 residues. Written as DNA, the CDR3 is TGCGCCAGCAGCTTGGGGAGGGGCGTCATGAACACTGAAGCTTTCTTT. It encodes CASSLGRGVMNTEAFF.

This clone was seen more than once but under ten times. The V gene is TRBV7-2, the J gene TRBJ2-1; 11 bases align to TRBD2. The CDR3 sequence is 14 residues long. After removal of 7 bases from V and 6 bases from J, the junction contained 5 bases not matched to a gene. Germline values: CDR1 SGHTA, CDR2 FQGNSA. CDR3 amino acids: CASTRLAGFNEQFF. CDR3 coding DNA: TGTGCCAGCACCAGACTAGCGGGGTTCAATGAGCAGTTCTTC.

J is TRBJ1-4 and V is TRBV5-1; D not certain. This CDR3 has 15 amino acids. The V gene's germline CDR1 is SGHRS and CDR2 YFSETQ. The germline V and J ends were trimmed by 3 bases and 3 bases, with 12 bases remaining between them. CDR3 sequence (DNA): TGCGCCAGCAGCTCGCTGGGAGGCCCTAATGAAAAACTGTTTTTT. Protein: CASSSLGGPNEKLFF. The full variable domain, in which reference TRBV5-1 and TRBJ1-4 provide the parts outside the CDR3, is KAGVTQTPRYLIKTRGQQVTLSCSPISGHRSVSWYQQTPGQGLQFLFEYFSETQRNKGNFPGRFSGRQFSNSRSEMNVSTLELGDSALYLCASSSLGGPNEKLFFGSGTQLSVL.

The rearrangement links TRBV2 to TRBJ2-5, with TRBD1 matching over 9 bases. The CDR3 has 14 residues. The germline V gene has CDR1 SNHLY and CDR2 FYNNEI. V shed 0 bases and J 10 bases; nucleotides not matched to a gene: 6. This CDR3 reads CASSEAPTGGIQYF. In nucleotides, the CDR3 is TGTGCCAGCAGTGAAGCCCCTACAGGGGGCATCCAGTACTTC. The variable domain in full, with the rest retrieved from reference TRBV2 and TRBJ2-5, is EPEVTQTPSHQVTQMGQEVILRCVPISNHLYFYWYRQILGQKVEFLVSFYNNEISEKSEIFDDQFSVERPDGSNFTLKIRSTKLEDSAMYFCASSEAPTGGIQYFGPGTRLLVL.

The chain links TRBV7-8 to TRBJ1-1; 10 bases fit TRBD1. Losses at the gene ends were 0 bases for V and 2 bases for J; bases not matched to a gene: 9. This CDR3 comprises 18 residues. Germline V gene sequence: CDR1 SGHVS, CDR2 FQNEAQ. Here the CDR3 reads CASSLARGRDRGNTEAFF. The CDR3 DNA reads TGTGCCAGCAGCTTAGCGAGGGGGCGGGACAGGGGTAACACTGAAGCTTTCTTT.

V gene TRBV12-5 combines with J gene TRBJ2-1, with 7 positions matching TRBD2. Germline CDR1 is LGHNT and CDR2 is FRNRAP. The trim removed 4 bases at V and 10 bases at J, leaving 10 bases unmatched. CDR3 size: 14 residues. Here the CDR3 DNA reads TGTGCTAGTGGTTCCCCGACTAGCTTTGAGGAGCAGTTCTTC. Protein sequence: CASGSPTSFEEQFF.

The chain is built from TRBV27 and TRBJ2-3; weak D call: TRBD2 (6 bases). CDR1 is MNHEY and CDR2 is SMNVEV in the germline V gene (reference sequence). CDR3 size: 17 residues. Between the trimmed V and J ends, which lost 5 bases and 0 bases, there was a span of 18 bases. The CDR3 region is CASSEGGDYPSTDTQYF. The CDR3 DNA reads TGTGCCAGCAGTGAGGGAGGTGATTACCCTAGCACAGATACGCAGTATTTT.

The rearrangement links TRBV30 to TRBJ2-2; 8 nucleotides align to TRBD1. CDR1 is GTSNPN and CDR2 is SVGIG in the germline V gene (reference sequence). This CDR3 has 14 amino acids. Losses at the gene ends were 4 bases for V and 3 bases for J; bases not matched to a gene: 4. CDR3 residues: CAWTRGQYTGELFF. The CDR3 DNA sequence: TGTGCCTGGACCAGGGGGCAATACACCGGGGAGCTGTTTTTT.

The J gene is TRBJ1-2, the V gene TRBV4-1; D gene unclear. This CDR3 region has 14 residues. V lost 0 bases, J lost 4 bases, and 9 bases lay in between. Germline-derived CDR1 and CDR2 are MGHRA and YSYEKL. In nucleotides, the CDR3 is TGCGCCAGCAGCCAAGATCGGGTTTCCTATGGCTACACCTTC. This codes for CASSQDRVSYGYTF.

This clone was detected only once. The rearrangement uses TRBV7-9 and TRBJ1-6, with D possibly TRBD1 on 6 matching bases. Germline lookup yields CDR1 SEHNR and CDR2 FQNEAQ (reference sequence). The CDR3 extends over 15 amino acids. Trimming pared 2 bases from V and 11 bases from J, leaving 16 bases between. The CDR3 reads CASSLPGQPGPPLHF. The CDR3 nucleotides read TGTGCCAGCAGCTTACCAGGACAGCCTGGGCCACCCCTCCACTTT.

The rearrangement links TRBV11-2 to TRBJ2-7; 9 bases match TRBD2. The V segment lost 2 bases and the J segment 2 bases; nucleotides outside the gene matches: 4. Germline V CDR1 and CDR2: SGHAT, FQNNGV. This CDR3 is built from 15 residues. The CDR3 here is CASSLFGLAPYEQYF. The CDR3 DNA is TGTGCCAGCAGCTTATTCGGACTAGCGCCCTACGAGCAGTACTTC. The full variable domain, its missing parts supplied by reference TRBV11-2 and TRBJ2-7, is EAGVAQSPRYKIIEKRQSVAFWCNPISGHATLYWYQQILGQGPKLLIQFQNNGVVDDSQLPKDRFSAERLKGVDSTLKIQPAKLEDSAVYLCASSLFGLAPYEQYFGPGTRLTVT.

The gene calls are TRBV7-9 and TRBJ1-1; D possibly corresponds to TRBD1 (5 bases). Trimming left V 4 bases short and J 1 base short, with 13 bases between. The CDR3 is 15 residues long. CDR1 and CDR2 (germline): SEHNR, FQNEAQ (reference sequence). CDR3 loop: CASSSRGGGNTEAFF. The CDR3 nucleotides are TGTGCCAGCAGCTCCCGCGGGGGGGGGAACACTGAAGCTTTCTTT. Using reference TRBV7-9 and TRBJ1-1 for the parts outside the CDR3, the full variable domain is DTGVSQNPRHKITKRGQNVTFRCDPISEHNRLYWYRQTLGQGPEFLTYFQNEAQLEKSRLLSDRFSAERPKGSFSTLEIQRTEQGDSAMYLCASSSRGGGNTEAFFGQGTRLTVV.

This clone was detected a few times. The gene calls are TRBV19 and TRBJ1-1; 7 bases fit TRBD1. CDR3 length: 13 residues. The J segment lost 5 bases and the V segment lost 5 bases, leaving 5 bases of the junction unmatched. Germline CDR1 reads LNHDA; CDR2 reads SQIVND (reference sequence). The CDR3 sequence is CASSDRVWTEAFF. CDR3 coding DNA: TGTGCCAGTAGTGACAGGGTCTGGACTGAAGCTTTCTTT.

The J gene is TRBJ2-7, the V gene TRBV6-1, with a tentative D call TRBD1 (6 bases). Germline V gene sequence: CDR1 MNHNS, CDR2 SASEGT. The CDR3 sequence is 11 residues long. V was pared by 4 bases and J by 9 bases, with 10 bases between. CDR3 nucleotide sequence: TGTGCCAGCAGTGTCGACAGGATGCAGTACTTC. This codes for CASSVDRMQYF.

V usage is TRBV7-9 and J usage is TRBJ1-1, with 8 bases lining up with TRBD1. Germline V gives CDR1 SEHNR, CDR2 FQNEAQ (reference sequence). The CDR3 extends over 14 amino acids. With 5 bases clipped from V and 4 bases from J, the junction kept 6 bases outside the gene matches. DNA for the CDR3: TGTGCCAGCAGCAAACAGGGGGATCGCACTGAAGCTTTCTTT. It encodes CASSKQGDRTEAFF.

Remarks on this clone: This sample also contains other DNA sequences that code for the same CDR3. The chain employs TRBV7-3 and TRBJ2-1; D is unresolved. The CDR3 is 15 amino acids. Trimming stripped 1 base from V and 9 bases from J, with 16 bases between. Germline V gene lookup returns CDR1 SGHTA and CDR2 FQGTGA. The CDR3 region has the DNA TGTGCCAGCAGCTTAAGTGTGGGCCGAGTCACTGAGCAGTTCTTC. Its translation is CASSLSVGRVTEQFF. Based on the CDR3 plus reference TRBV7-3 and TRBJ2-1, the full variable domain is GAGVSQTPSNKVTEKGKYVELRCDPISGHTALYWYRQSLGQGPEFLIYFQGTGAADDSGLPNDRFFAVRPEGSVSTLKIQRTERGDSAVYLCASSLSVGRVTEQFFGPGTRLTVL.

The chain joins TRBV28 to TRBJ2-1; 7 bases match TRBD1. The trim removed 5 bases at V and 5 bases at J, leaving 15 bases unmatched. Germline CDR1 and CDR2: MDHEN and SYDVKM. The CDR3 is 17 residues long. The chain's CDR3 is CASSHFMIRDRDNEQFF. CDR3 nucleotide sequence: TGTGCCAGCAGTCACTTCATGATCCGGGACAGAGACAATGAGCAGTTCTTC.

As DNA, the CDR3 is TGCAGTGGCAACGAGCTCTACGAGCAGTACTTC. It yields the protein CSGNELYEQYF. This chain links TRBV20-1 with TRBJ2-7; no clear D. V lost 7 bases, J lost 3 bases, and 10 bases lay in between. The CDR3 extends over 11 amino acids. In germline, CDR1 is DFQATT, CDR2 SNEGSKA (reference sequence).

The CDR3 sequence: CAWNTGFETQYF. The CDR3 DNA is TGTGCCTGGAACACAGGGTTCGAGACCCAGTACTTC. The chain links TRBV30 to TRBJ2-5; TRBD1 is a possible D gene (6 bases). V lost 4 bases and J lost 5, with 11 bases in between. Germline V gene sequence: CDR1 GTSNPN, CDR2 SVGIG (reference sequence). This CDR3 is 12 amino acids long. Complete variable domain (other parts from reference TRBV30 and TRBJ2-5): SQTIHQWPATLVQPVGSPLSLECTVEGTSNPNLYWYRQAAGRGLQLLFYSVGIGQISSEVPQNLSASRPQDRQFILSSKKLLLSDSGFYLCAWNTGFETQYFGPGTRLLVL.

The chain recombines TRBV9 with TRBJ1-1, with D tentatively TRBD1 (6 bases). Trimming stripped 1 base from V and 4 bases from J, with 14 bases between. The CDR3 is 15 amino acids. The germline V gene encodes CDR1 SGDLS and CDR2 YYNGEE. CDR3 sequence reads: CASSVRPDRSTEAFF. The CDR3 coding sequence is TGTGCCAGCAGCGTAAGACCCGACAGGTCCACTGAAGCTTTCTTT.

The rearrangement uses TRBV7-9 and TRBJ2-2; 7 bases match TRBD1. The germline V gene has CDR1 SEHNR and CDR2 FQNEAQ (reference sequence). J was trimmed by 5 bases and V by 5 bases; bases with no gene match: 8. CDR3 length: 15 residues. Here the CDR3 reads CASSRGGPSTGELFF. CDR3 DNA: TGTGCCAGCAGCCGAGGGGGCCCCTCGACCGGGGAGCTGTTTTTT.

The chain couples TRBV28 to TRBJ1-2; no definite D call. Germline V gives CDR1 MDHEN, CDR2 SYDVKM. V lost 1 base to trimming and J lost 2 bases, with 11 bases between them. The CDR3 loop spans 15 amino acids. CDR3 protein: CASSLSLEANYGYTF. Written as DNA, the CDR3 is TGTGCCAGCAGTTTATCCCTCGAGGCCAACTATGGCTACACCTTC.

This chain links TRBV6-1 with TRBJ1-5, with D tentatively TRBD1 (6 bases). The CDR3 consists of 14 residues. Between the trimmed V and J ends, which lost 2 bases and 4 bases, there was a span of 9 bases. Per germline, CDR1 MNHNS and CDR2 SASEGT. The CDR3 DNA follows: TGTGCCAGCAGTGAACGGGGGGCAAATCAGCCCCAGCATTTT. It translates to CASSERGANQPQHF.

The chain has TRBV11-2 and TRBJ2-2; D uncertain. Trimming cost V 5 bases and J 6 bases, with 13 bases left between them. Germline CDR1 and CDR2: SGHAT and FQNNGV. This CDR3 is 14 amino acids long. The CDR3 nucleotides read TGTGCCAGCAGCCAAAAACAGTTCGCCGGGGAGCTGTTTTTT. Protein: CASSQKQFAGELFF.